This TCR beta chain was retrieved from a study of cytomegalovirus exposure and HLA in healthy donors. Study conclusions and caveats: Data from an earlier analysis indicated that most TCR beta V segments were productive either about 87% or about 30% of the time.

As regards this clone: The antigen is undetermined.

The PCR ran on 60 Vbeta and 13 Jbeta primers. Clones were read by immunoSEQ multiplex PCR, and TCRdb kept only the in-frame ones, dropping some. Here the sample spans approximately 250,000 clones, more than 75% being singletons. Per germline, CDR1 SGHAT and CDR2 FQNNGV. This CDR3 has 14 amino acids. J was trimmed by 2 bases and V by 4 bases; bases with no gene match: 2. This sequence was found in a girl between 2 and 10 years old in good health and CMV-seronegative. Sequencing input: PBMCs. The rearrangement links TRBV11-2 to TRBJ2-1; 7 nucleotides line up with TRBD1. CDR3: CASSYGTAYNEQFF. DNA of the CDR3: TGTGCCAGCAGCTACGGGACAGCCTACAATGAGCAGTTCTTC.